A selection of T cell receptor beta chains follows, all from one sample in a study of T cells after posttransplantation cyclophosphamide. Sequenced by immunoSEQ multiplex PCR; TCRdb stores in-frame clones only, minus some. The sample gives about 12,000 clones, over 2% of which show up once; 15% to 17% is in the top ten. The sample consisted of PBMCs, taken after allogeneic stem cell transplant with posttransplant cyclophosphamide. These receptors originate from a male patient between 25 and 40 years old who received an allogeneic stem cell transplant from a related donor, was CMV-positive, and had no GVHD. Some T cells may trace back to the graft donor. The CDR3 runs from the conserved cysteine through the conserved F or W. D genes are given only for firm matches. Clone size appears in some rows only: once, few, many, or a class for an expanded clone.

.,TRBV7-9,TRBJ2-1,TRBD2,CASSSRGLAGGNEQFF,TGTGCCAGCAGCTCAAGGGGACTAGCGGGGGGGAATGAGCAGTTCTTC
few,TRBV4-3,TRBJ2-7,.,CASSQGQPYEQYF,TGCGCCAGCAGCCAAGGACAGCCATACGAGCAGTACTTC
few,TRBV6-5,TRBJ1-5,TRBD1,CASSYSGGGQPQHF,TGTGCCAGCAGTTACTCAGGGGGCGGACAGCCCCAGCATTTT
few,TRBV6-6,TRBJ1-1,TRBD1,CASSDPGQVTVEAFF,TGTGCCAGCAGTGACCCGGGACAGGTTACTGTTGAAGCTTTCTTT
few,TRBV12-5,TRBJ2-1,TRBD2,CASGLGLAGRDEQFF,TGTGCTAGTGGTCTTGGACTAGCGGGGAGGGATGAGCAGTTCTTC
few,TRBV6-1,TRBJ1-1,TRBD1,CASSEWDREGEAFF,TGTGCCAGCAGTGAATGGGACAGGGAAGGTGAAGCTTTCTTT
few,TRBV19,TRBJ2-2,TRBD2,CASSPLLAGGYGELFF,TGTGCCAGTAGTCCCCTACTAGCGGGAGGGTACGGGGAGCTGTTTTTT
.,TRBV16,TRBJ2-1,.,CASSDMSRGIGNEQFF,TGTGCCAGCAGCGATATGTCTCGCGGGATCGGCAATGAGCAGTTCTTC
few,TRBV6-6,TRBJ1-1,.,CASKDEDFTEAFF,TGTGCCAGCAAAGATGAGGACTTCACTGAAGCTTTCTTT
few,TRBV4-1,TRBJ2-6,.,CASSRQTGANVLTF,TGCGCCAGCAGCCGACAGACAGGGGCCAACGTCCTGACTTTC